This record covers a single TCR beta chain. Its cognate antigen is unknown. From germline, CDR1 is MNHNS and CDR2 SASEGT. J was trimmed by 0 bases and V by 6 bases; bases with no gene match: 6. This CDR3 spans 15 amino acids. The sample originates from a study of cytomegalovirus exposure and HLA in healthy donors. Points from the study as a whole: Three CMV-associated chains proved CMV antigen-specific in vitro.

The data were produced by immunoSEQ multiplex PCR, yet TCRdb's version contains in-frame clones alone and is incomplete. The sample has some 130,000 clones; around 80% are singletons. This receptor was obtained from a young man in good health and CMV-seropositive. The chain employs TRBV6-1 and TRBJ1-2; 8 nucleotides align to TRBD1. Sequenced: PBMCs. CDR3 bases: TGTGCCAGCAGCCGCGGACAGGGATCTAACTATGGCTACACCTTC. Protein: CASSRGQGSNYGYTF.